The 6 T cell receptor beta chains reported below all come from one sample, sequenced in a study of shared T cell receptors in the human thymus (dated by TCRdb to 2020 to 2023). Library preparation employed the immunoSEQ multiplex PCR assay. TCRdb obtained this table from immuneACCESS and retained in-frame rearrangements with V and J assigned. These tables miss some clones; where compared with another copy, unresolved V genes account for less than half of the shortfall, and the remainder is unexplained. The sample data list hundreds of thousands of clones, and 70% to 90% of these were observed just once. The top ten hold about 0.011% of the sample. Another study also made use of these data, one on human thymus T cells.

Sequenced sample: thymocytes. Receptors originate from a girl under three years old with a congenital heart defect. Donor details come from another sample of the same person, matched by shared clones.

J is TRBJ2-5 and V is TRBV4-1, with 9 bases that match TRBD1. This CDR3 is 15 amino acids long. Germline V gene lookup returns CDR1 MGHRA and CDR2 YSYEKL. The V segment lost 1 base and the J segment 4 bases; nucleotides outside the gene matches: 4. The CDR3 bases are TGCGCCAGCAGCCAAGGGGACAGGGTGGGAGAGACCCAGTACTTC. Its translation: CASSQGDRVGETQYF.

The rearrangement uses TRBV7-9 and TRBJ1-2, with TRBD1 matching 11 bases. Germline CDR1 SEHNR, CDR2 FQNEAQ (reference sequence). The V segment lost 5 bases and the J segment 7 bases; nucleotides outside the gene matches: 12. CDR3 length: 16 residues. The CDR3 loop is CASSPRGDRGECGYTF. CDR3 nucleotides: TGTGCCAGCAGCCCCCGAGGGGACAGGGGGGAATGTGGCTACACCTTC.

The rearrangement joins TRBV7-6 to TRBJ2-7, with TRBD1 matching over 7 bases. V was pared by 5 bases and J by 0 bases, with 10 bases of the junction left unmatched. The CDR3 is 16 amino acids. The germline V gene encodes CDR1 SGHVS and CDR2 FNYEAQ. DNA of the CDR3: TGTGCCAGCAGCCAGCCCACAGGGGAAAGCTCCTACGAGCAGTACTTC. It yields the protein CASSQPTGESSYEQYF.

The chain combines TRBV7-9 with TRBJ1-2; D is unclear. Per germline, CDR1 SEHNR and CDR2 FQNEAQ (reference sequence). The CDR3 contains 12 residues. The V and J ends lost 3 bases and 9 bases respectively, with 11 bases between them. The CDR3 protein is CASSLRNRRYTF. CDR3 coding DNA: TGTGCCAGCAGCTTGCGTAACAGACGCTACACCTTC.

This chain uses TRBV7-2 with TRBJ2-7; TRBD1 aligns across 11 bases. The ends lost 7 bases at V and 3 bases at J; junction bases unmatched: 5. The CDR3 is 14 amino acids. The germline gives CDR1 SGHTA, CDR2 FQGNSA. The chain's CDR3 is CASNSGTGGYEQYF. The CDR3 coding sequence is TGTGCCAGCAACTCCGGGACAGGGGGCTACGAGCAGTACTTC.

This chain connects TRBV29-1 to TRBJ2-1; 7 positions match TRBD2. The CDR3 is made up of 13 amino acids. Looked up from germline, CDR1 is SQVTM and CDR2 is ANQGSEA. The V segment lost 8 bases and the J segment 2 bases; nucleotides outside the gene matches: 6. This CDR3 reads CSQRLAPYNEQFF. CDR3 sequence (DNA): TGCAGCCAGAGACTAGCCCCCTACAATGAGCAGTTCTTC.